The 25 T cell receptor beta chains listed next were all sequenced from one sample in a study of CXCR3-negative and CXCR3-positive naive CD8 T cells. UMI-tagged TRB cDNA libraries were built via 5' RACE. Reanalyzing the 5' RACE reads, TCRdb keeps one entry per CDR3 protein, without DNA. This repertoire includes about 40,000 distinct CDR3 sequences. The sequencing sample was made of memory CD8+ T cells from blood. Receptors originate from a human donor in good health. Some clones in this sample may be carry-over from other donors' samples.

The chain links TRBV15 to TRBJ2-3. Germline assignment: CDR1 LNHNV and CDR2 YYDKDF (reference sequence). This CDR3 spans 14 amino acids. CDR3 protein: CATSRTDDLDTQYF. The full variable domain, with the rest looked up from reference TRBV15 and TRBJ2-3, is DAMVIQNPRYQVTQFGKPVTLSCSQTLNHNVMYWYQQKSSQAPKLLFHYYDKDFNNEADTPDNFQSRRPNTSFCFLDIRSPGLGDTAMYLCATSRTDDLDTQYFGPGTRLTVL.

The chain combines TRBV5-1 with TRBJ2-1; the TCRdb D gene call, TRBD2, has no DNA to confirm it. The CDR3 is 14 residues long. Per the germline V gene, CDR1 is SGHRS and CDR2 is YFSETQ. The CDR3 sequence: CASSLQGRANEQFF.

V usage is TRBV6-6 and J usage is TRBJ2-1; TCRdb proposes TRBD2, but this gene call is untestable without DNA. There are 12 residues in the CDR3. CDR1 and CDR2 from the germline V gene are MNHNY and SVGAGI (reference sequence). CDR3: CASRGQANEQFF.

CDR3: CASSPPGYRTEAFF. This rearrangement joins TRBV18 to TRBJ1-1. The CDR3 loop spans 14 amino acids. CDR1 and CDR2 from the germline V gene are KGHSH and LQKENI.

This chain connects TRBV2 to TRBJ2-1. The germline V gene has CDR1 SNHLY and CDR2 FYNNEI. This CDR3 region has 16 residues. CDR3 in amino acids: CASSETSGGSYNEQFF.

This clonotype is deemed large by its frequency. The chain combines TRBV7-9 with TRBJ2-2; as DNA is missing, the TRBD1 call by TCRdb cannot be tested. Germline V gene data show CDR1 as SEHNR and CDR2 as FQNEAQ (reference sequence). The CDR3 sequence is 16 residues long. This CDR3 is CASSPTQGGNTGELFF.

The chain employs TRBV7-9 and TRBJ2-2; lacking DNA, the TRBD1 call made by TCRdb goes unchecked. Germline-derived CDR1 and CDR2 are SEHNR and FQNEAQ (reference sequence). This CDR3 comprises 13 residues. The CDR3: CASSPRDTGELFF.

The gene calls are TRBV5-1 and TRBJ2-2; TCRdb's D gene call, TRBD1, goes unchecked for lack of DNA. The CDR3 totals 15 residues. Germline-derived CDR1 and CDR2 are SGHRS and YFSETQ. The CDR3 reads CASSLDPGGTGELFF.

The chain's CDR3 is CASRGIAGGGADTQYF. The chain recombines TRBV28 with TRBJ2-3; TCRdb proposes TRBD2, but this gene call is untestable without DNA. This CDR3 region has 16 residues. CDR1 is MDHEN, CDR2 SYDVKM, per germline.

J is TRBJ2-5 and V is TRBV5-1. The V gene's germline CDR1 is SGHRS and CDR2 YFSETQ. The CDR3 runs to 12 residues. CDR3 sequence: CASSLDQETQYF.

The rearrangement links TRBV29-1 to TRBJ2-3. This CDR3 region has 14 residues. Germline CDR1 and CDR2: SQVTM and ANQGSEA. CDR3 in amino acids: CSVEGQGRPDTQYF.

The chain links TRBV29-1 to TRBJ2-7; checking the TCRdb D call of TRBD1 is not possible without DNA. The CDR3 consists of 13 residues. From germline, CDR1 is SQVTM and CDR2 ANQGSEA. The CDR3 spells CSVARDGSYEQYF.

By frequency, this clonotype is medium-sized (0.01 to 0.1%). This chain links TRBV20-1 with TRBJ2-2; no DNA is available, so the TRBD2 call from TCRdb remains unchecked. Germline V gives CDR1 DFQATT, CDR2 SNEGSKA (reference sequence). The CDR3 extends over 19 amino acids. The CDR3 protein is CSARDLASEGGGDTGELFF.

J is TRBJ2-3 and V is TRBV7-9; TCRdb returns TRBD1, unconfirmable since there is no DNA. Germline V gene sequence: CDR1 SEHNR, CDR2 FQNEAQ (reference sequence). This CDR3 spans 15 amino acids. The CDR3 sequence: CASSLRDRNTDTQYF.

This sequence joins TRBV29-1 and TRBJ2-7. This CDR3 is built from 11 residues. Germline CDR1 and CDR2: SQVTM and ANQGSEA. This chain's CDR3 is CSVLESYEQYF.

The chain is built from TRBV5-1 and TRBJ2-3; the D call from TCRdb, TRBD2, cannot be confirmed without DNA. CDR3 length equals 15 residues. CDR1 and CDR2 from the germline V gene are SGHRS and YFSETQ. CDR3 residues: CASSSSGGAGDTQYF.

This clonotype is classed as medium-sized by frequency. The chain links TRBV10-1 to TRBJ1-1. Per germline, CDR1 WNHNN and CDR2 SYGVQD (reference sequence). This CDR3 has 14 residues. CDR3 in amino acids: CASSEREGSDEAFF.

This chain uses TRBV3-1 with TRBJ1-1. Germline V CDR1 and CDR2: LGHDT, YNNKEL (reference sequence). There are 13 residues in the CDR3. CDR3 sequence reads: CASSQEVNTEAFF.

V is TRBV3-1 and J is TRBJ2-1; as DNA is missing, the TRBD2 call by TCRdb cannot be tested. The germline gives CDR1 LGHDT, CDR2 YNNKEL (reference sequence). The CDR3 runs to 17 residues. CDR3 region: CASSPYPGGGTNNEQFF.

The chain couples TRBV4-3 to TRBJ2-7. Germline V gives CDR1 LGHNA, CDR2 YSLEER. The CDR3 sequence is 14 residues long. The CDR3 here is CASSQDQGSYEQYF.

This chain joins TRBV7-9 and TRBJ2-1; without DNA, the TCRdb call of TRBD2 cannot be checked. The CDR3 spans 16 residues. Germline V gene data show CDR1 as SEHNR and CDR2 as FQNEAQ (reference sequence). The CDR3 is CASSPTLAGVYNEQFF. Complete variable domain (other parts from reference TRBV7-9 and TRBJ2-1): DTGVSQNPRHKITKRGQNVTFRCDPISEHNRLYWYRQTLGQGPEFLTYFQNEAQLEKSRLLSDRFSAERPKGSFSTLEIQRTEQGDSAMYLCASSPTLAGVYNEQFFGPGTRLTVL.

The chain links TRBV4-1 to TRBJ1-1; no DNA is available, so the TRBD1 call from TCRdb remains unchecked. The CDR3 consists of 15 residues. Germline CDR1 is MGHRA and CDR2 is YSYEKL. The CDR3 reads CASSPDRVMYAEAFF.

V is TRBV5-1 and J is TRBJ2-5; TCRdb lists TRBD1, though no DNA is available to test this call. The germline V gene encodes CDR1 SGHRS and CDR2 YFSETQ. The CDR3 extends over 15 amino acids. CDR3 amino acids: CASSYGTGEGETQYF.

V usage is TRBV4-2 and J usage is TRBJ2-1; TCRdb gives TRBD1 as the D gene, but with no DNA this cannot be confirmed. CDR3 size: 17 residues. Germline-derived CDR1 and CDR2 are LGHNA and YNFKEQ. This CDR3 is CASSQDLRTGGVDEQFF.

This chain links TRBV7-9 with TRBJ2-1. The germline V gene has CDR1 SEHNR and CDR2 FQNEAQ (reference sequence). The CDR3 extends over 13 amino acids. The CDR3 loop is CASSLDRLHEQFF.